These T cell receptor beta chains were read from a single sample in a study of cytomegalovirus exposure and HLA in healthy donors. Here immunoSEQ multiplex PCR was the method, and the copy in TCRdb shows in-frame clones only, minus some. Its table records tens of thousands of clones. The sequencing sample was made of PBMCs. The source of these receptors is a man in his forties in good health and CMV-seronegative. Both conserved end residues are part of each CDR3. A D gene is named only where the DNA matches it firmly.

TGTGCCAGCAGCGTAGGAAAACAGGGTGTGGAGACCCAGTACTTC,CASSVGKQGVETQYF,TRBJ2-5,15,.,TRBV9
TGTGCCAGCAGTTCACTCGGACAGGGCGTAAGACACACCATATATTTT,CASSSLGQGVRHTIYF,TRBJ1-3,16,TRBD1,TRBV28
TGTGCCAGCAGCTCCCTAACCACAGGGCCTGGAAACACCATATATTTT,CASSSLTTGPGNTIYF,TRBJ1-3,16,.,TRBV7-9
TGTGCCAGCAGTTTATCCTCCAGGAATCCCTACGAGCAGTACTTC,CASSLSSRNPYEQYF,TRBJ2-7,15,.,TRBV27
TGTGCCAGCGGCCTAAATAGCGGTTACGAGCAGTACTTC,CASGLNSGYEQYF,TRBJ2-7,13,.,TRBV27
TGTGCCAGCGAACTCACAGGGGGATACGAGCAGTACTTC,CASELTGGYEQYF,TRBJ2-7,13,TRBD1,TRBV2
TGTGCCTTGACTCGGGACAGAACCACAGATACGCAGTATTTT,CALTRDRTTDTQYF,TRBJ2-3,14,TRBD1,TRBV30
TGTGCCTGGGGCTCGGGATCTAGCGGGTCATCGGATACGCAGTATTTT,CAWGSGSSGSSDTQYF,TRBJ2-3,16,TRBD2,TRBV30
TGCAGCGGTCGACAGGGGGGGGACACTGAAGCTTTCTTT,CSGRQGGDTEAFF,TRBJ1-1,13,TRBD1,TRBV29-1
TGTGCCAGCAGCCTCCAGGGGGATAGGGACATTCAGTACTTC,CASSLQGDRDIQYF,TRBJ2-4,14,TRBD1,TRBV11-2
TGTGCCAGCAGAGGACAGGGCGTTAATCAGCCCCAGCATTTT,CASRGQGVNQPQHF,TRBJ1-5,14,TRBD1,TRBV6-6
TGTGCCAGCAGTCTCTCGGACAGGCGTCCACTCTCACCCCTCCACTTT,CASSLSDRRPLSPLHF,TRBJ1-6,16,TRBD1,TRBV7-2
TGTGCCAGCTCACCCGGCAGGGACAATCAGCCCCAGCATTTT,CASSPGRDNQPQHF,TRBJ1-5,14,.,TRBV18
TGTGCCAGCAGCCAAGACAGGGTCGCCGGGGAGCTGTTTTTT,CASSQDRVAGELFF,TRBJ2-2,14,TRBD1,TRBV6-5
TGCAGCGTTGAGGGGACTAGCGGGGCCACGTTTGATACGCAGTATTTT,CSVEGTSGATFDTQYF,TRBJ2-3,16,TRBD2,TRBV29-1
TGTGCCAGCAGCTCTCCGAGACAGGGGGCTAATGAAAAACTGTTTTTT,CASSSPRQGANEKLFF,TRBJ1-4,16,TRBD1,TRBV5-6
TGTGCCAGCAGCCTACCCGACTCCTACGAGCAGTACTTC,CASSLPDSYEQYF,TRBJ2-7,13,.,TRBV5-4
TGTGCCAGCAGTTTAATGGAGGACAGGGGGCGAGGAGCTTTCTTT,CASSLMEDRGRGAFF,TRBJ1-1,15,TRBD1,TRBV27
TGTGCCAGCACCAGGACAGGGGAGCGGGAGACCCAGTACTTC,CASTRTGERETQYF,TRBJ2-5,14,TRBD1,TRBV6-1
TGCGCCAGCAGCTTACCTAGTAGTGAGCAGTTCTTC,CASSLPSSEQFF,TRBJ2-1,12,.,TRBV5-1
TGTGCCAGCAGCTACAGGGGGCGAGGTCCCGGAAACACCATATATTTT,CASSYRGRGPGNTIYF,TRBJ1-3,16,TRBD1,TRBV7-8
TGTGCCAGCAGTGACTTAAGGGAAAGGGGGTCGGGCTACACCTTC,CASSDLRERGSGYTF,TRBJ1-2,15,.,TRBV6-1
TGTGCCAGCAGTGAAGAGAGTGGAAAGGGGTGGGAGACCCAGTACTTC,CASSEESGKGWETQYF,TRBJ2-5,16,.,TRBV6-1
TGTGCCAGCAGGAAGGACAGGGTTGTTGAAAAACTGTTTTTT,CASRKDRVVEKLFF,TRBJ1-4,14,TRBD1,TRBV6-1
TGTGCCAGCAGCTACCAGGGGGCGCGTGGGCTGGGCTACACCTTC,CASSYQGARGLGYTF,TRBJ1-2,15,TRBD1,TRBV5-4
TGTGCCTGGAGAGCACCGGCTAATGAAAAACTGTTTTTT,CAWRAPANEKLFF,TRBJ1-4,13,.,TRBV30
TGCGCCAGCAGCGCGGACAGGGGCGACGGGAATGAGCAGTTCTTC,CASSADRGDGNEQFF,TRBJ2-1,15,TRBD1,TRBV5-1
TGTGCCAGCAGTTACCTTCAACAGGGTTACGAGCAGTACTTC,CASSYLQQGYEQYF,TRBJ2-7,14,.,TRBV6-6
TGTGCCAGCAGCCTCGAACAGGGGAGAGCTTTCTTT,CASSLEQGRAFF,TRBJ1-1,12,TRBD1,TRBV11-3
TGTGCCAGCAGTTATGGGGCGCTTAATTCACCCCTCCACTTT,CASSYGALNSPLHF,TRBJ1-6,14,.,TRBV28
TGCAGCGTTATACTCGGACTAGCGGGGGGCACCGGGGAGCTGTTTTTT,CSVILGLAGGTGELFF,TRBJ2-2,16,TRBD2,TRBV29-1
TGTGCCAGCAATAGAGGGGGAATGGGTACCGGGGAGCTGTTTTTT,CASNRGGMGTGELFF,TRBJ2-2,15,.,TRBV25-1
TGTGCCAGCAGCACACCGACAGGGGGCCTTACCGGGGAGCTGTTTTTT,CASSTPTGGLTGELFF,TRBJ2-2,16,TRBD1,TRBV9
TGTGCCACCAGCAGAGATAGGGGGGGATTTGGTCACGAGCAGTACTTC,CATSRDRGGFGHEQYF,TRBJ2-7,16,.,TRBV15
TGTGCCAGCAGCTTTTCGGGGGATCAGCCCCAGCATTTT,CASSFSGDQPQHF,TRBJ1-5,13,.,TRBV7-9
TGTGCCAGTAGTATAGTGACAGGGGGTAGTGAGCAGTTCTTC,CASSIVTGGSEQFF,TRBJ2-1,14,TRBD1,TRBV19
TGTGCCAGTAGTACACAGGGGGGAAATGGCTACACCTTC,CASSTQGGNGYTF,TRBJ1-2,13,TRBD1,TRBV19
TGTGCCAGCAGCGTAGATCTTAGTGGGACAGGGGTTGGGGGCTACACCTTC,CASSVDLSGTGVGGYTF,TRBJ1-2,17,TRBD1,TRBV9
TGCGCCAGCAGCTACGGGACAGGGAGGACTGAAGCTTTCTTT,CASSYGTGRTEAFF,TRBJ1-1,14,TRBD1,TRBV5-1
TGTGCCAGCAGTTTTGGACAGGGGATGGCCTACGAGCAGTACTTC,CASSFGQGMAYEQYF,TRBJ2-7,15,TRBD1,TRBV6-1
TGTGCCAGCAGCTTAGACAGGATGGTCGACGAGCAGTACTTC,CASSLDRMVDEQYF,TRBJ2-7,14,.,TRBV7-8
TGTGCCAGCAGCGTACAGGGGTTTAACTATGGCTACACCTTC,CASSVQGFNYGYTF,TRBJ1-2,14,.,TRBV9
TGCAGCGTTGAGGAAGGTGGGCCTGAAGCTTTCTTT,CSVEEGGPEAFF,TRBJ1-1,12,.,TRBV29-1
TGTGCCAGTAGTATAGGACAGGGTATTCGGCAGCCCCAGCATTTT,CASSIGQGIRQPQHF,TRBJ1-5,15,TRBD1,TRBV19
TGCAGTACCCAGGGTGGGAGGGAGCAGTACTTC,CSTQGGREQYF,TRBJ2-7,11,.,TRBV20-1
TGTGCCAGCAGCGTTCTGTACGGCACCGGGGAGCTGTTTTTT,CASSVLYGTGELFF,TRBJ2-2,14,.,TRBV9
TGTGCCAGCAGCTTAGTTAGCGGGGGGGAAAATGAGCAGTTCTTC,CASSLVSGGENEQFF,TRBJ2-1,15,TRBD2,TRBV7-2
TGTGCCAGCAGGGAAACAGGGGGCCGTGAAAAACTGTTTTTT,CASRETGGREKLFF,TRBJ1-4,14,TRBD1,TRBV2
TGCGCCAGCAGCTTAATCGGGGGGATCTACGAGCAGTACTTC,CASSLIGGIYEQYF,TRBJ2-7,14,TRBD2,TRBV5-1
TGTGCCAGCTCACTCAGCCCAGGGGGCGCTAAGACCGGGGAGCTGTTTTTT,CASSLSPGGAKTGELFF,TRBJ2-2,17,TRBD1,TRBV18
TGTGCCAGCAGTTACGATTCAGGATATAGCAATCAGCCCCAGCATTTT,CASSYDSGYSNQPQHF,TRBJ1-5,16,.,TRBV6-6
TGTGCCAGCAGTTTGCCTGGGGGGAGCAATCAGCCCCAGCATTTT,CASSLPGGSNQPQHF,TRBJ1-5,15,.,TRBV28
TGTGCCATCAGAAGCGACGGAAGCTCCTACGAGCAGTACTTC,CAIRSDGSSYEQYF,TRBJ2-7,14,.,TRBV10-3